This T cell receptor (beta chain) was profiled in a study of control samples from healthy donors and cancer patients. Sequencing used immunoSEQ multiplex PCR; TCRdb keeps in-frame clones, though not all of them. The table records tens of thousands of clones, 94% of them present only once. The germline V gene has CDR1 GTSNPN and CDR2 SVGIG (reference sequence). The CDR3 consists of 13 residues. The germline V and J ends were trimmed by 1 base and 0 bases, with 4 bases remaining between them. This chain uses TRBV30 with TRBJ1-3; D not certain. The clonotype was recovered from a man aged 25 to 40 in good health. The sequencing sample was made of blood. The CDR3 sequence: CAWSGASGNTIYF. In nucleotides, the CDR3 is TGTGCCTGGAGTGGAGCCTCTGGAAACACCATATATTTT.